This T cell receptor (beta chain) derives from a study of shared clonotypes between healthy human individuals. This CDR3 region has 14 residues. Germline V gene sequence: CDR1 SSHAT, CDR2 FNYEAQ (reference sequence). Turning to this clone: Its antigen is not known. One junction end disagrees with the germline gene, perhaps due to a read error.

Whole-study results and caveats: The study found about 5.1% of naive CD4 clonotypes shared across a handful of donors.

The authors divided CD4+ cells into CD45RA+ naive and CD45RA-negative memory subsets. Running of the assay took place at deep level. In the study's own analysis: Junction-only immunoSEQ sequences carried no quality scores, so filtering differed. Some clones are missing from TCRdb's copy, which holds only in-frame ones; the method was immunoSEQ multiplex PCR. Clone size and the V and J calls come from that table; the DNA yielded D and trimming. The table includes about 1 million clones, roughly 80% detected once. The chain joins TRBV7-7 to TRBJ2-1; 9 bases map to TRBD1. The sample comprised memory CD4+ T cells sorted from blood. Documented subset: CD45RA-negative fraction. The source is a man between 18 and 29 years old in good health. CDR3 amino acids: CASSLGDRDNEQFF. The DNA for the CDR3 is TGTGCTAGCAGCTTAGGGGACAGGGACAATGAGCAGTTCTTC.